The T cell receptor beta chain described here comes from a study of shared clonotypes between healthy human individuals. For the study at large: The study drew on a couple of women and a few men aged 18 to 49 as donors. Three plates each covered CD4 naive and memory; CD8 naive two, CD8 memory one.

Study-level findings and limits: Represented diversity (both genetic and exposure-history) was limited by the small number of donors.

Only CD45RO-negative cells positively selected for CCR7 counted as naive CD8 cells, so terminally differentiated effector memory CD45RA+ cells were excluded. As regards this clone: What it binds is unknown.

TCRdb's copy holds only in-frame clones and misses some; the assay was immunoSEQ multiplex PCR. This repertoire shows about 2.1 million clones, under 95% found once; its top ten account for under 2%. The CDR3 length is 15 residues. The germline V gene encodes CDR1 SGHKS and CDR2 YYEKEE (reference sequence). The ends lost 0 bases at V and 7 bases at J; junction bases unmatched: 6. Sequencing was done on a sample of naive CD8+ T cells from PBMCs. The receptor's source is a man aged 18-30 years in good health. Some clones in this sample may be carry-over from other donors' samples. The J gene is TRBJ2-1, the V gene TRBV5-5, with TRBD2 identical over 8 bases. CDR3: CASSLAGGLVNEQFF. In DNA, the CDR3 is TGTGCCAGCAGCTTGGCGGGAGGGCTTGTTAATGAGCAGTTCTTC.